One and the same sample provided the 7 T cell receptor beta chains below, sequenced in a study of blood T cell repertoires in COVID-19 (dated by TCRdb to 2018 to 2021). To prepare the library, the immunoSEQ multiplex PCR assay was applied. TCRdb limited this immuneACCESS table to in-frame rearrangements with V and J called. A share of clones is missing; checked studies link under half to unresolved V genes, and the rest is unexplained. Counted in this sample were 200,000 to 300,000 clones; around 89% of them appeared once. The ten largest clones capture roughly 3.7% of the sample. Material: PBMCs or T cells enriched from blood (not recorded which). These receptors all stem from a woman in her twenties or thirties who had recovered from COVID-19.

The V call is TRBV4-2, the J call TRBJ1-4; a weak D match, TRBD1 (5 bases). CDR3 length: 14 residues. V was clipped by 0 bases and J by 8 bases, with 10 bases between them. Germline V gene sequence: CDR1 LGHNA, CDR2 YNFKEQ. The CDR3 loop is CASSQDRVNEKLFF. The CDR3 DNA reads TGTGCCAGCAGCCAAGACAGGGTGAACGAAAAACTGTTTTTT.

The rearrangement joins TRBV19 to TRBJ2-1; tentatively, D is TRBD2 (5 bases). Looked up from germline, CDR1 is LNHDA and CDR2 is SQIVND (reference sequence). V was pared by 6 bases and J by 7 bases, with 34 bases between. The CDR3 extends over 20 amino acids. The CDR3 protein is CASRISLGVVSGRITNEQFF. CDR3 nucleotides: TGTGCCAGTAGAATTAGCCTGGGAGTGGTTTCGGGGAGAATTACTAATGAGCAGTTCTTC.

As regards this clone: Other DNA sequences in the sample encode the same CDR3. The CDR3 DNA is TGCAGCGTCGGAGATACTGAAGCTTTCTTT. It translates to CSVGDTEAFF. V is TRBV29-1 and J is TRBJ1-1; D remains unclear. CDR3 length equals 10 residues. The V end lost 6 bases, the J end lost 5 bases, and 7 bases lay between the germline ends. Germline V gene lookup returns CDR1 SQVTM and CDR2 ANQGSEA. Full variable domain (rest looked up from reference TRBV29-1 and TRBJ1-1): SAVISQKPSRDICQRGTSLTIQCQVDSQVTMMFWYRQQPGQSLTLIATANQGSEATYESGFVIDKFPISRPNLTFSTLTVSNMSPEDSSIYLCSVGDTEAFFGQGTRLTVV.

The chain links TRBV7-9 to TRBJ2-7; no firm D call. This CDR3 region has 11 residues. Trimming shortened V by 5 bases and J by 1 base, and 3 bases separated the two germline ends. Germline V CDR1 and CDR2: SEHNR, FQNEAQ (reference sequence). CDR3 sequence reads: CASSPSYEQYF. For the CDR3, the DNA is TGTGCCAGCAGCCCATCCTACGAGCAGTACTTC.

This chain connects TRBV6-5 to TRBJ1-5; no firm D call. V lost 0 bases and J 1 base, leaving 4 bases between the germline ends. Per germline, CDR1 MNHEY and CDR2 SVGAGI. The CDR3 runs to 14 residues. The CDR3 sequence is CASSYSISNQPQHF. CDR3 bases: TGTGCCAGCAGTTACTCCATCAGCAATCAGCCCCAGCATTTT.

The V call is TRBV19, the J call TRBJ1-4; a possible D gene is TRBD1 (6 bases). The V and J ends lost 4 bases and 0 bases respectively, with 9 bases between them. CDR3 length equals 15 residues. CDR1 and CDR2 (germline): LNHDA, SQIVND (reference sequence). The DNA of the CDR3 is TGTGCCAGTAGTAGCAGGGGAGCAACTAATGAAAAACTGTTTTTT. This encodes CASSSRGATNEKLFF.

V is TRBV7-6 and J is TRBJ2-1; D possibly corresponds to TRBD2 (5 bases). The CDR3 consists of 17 residues. V was pared by 1 base and J by 5 bases, with 18 bases between. In germline, CDR1 is SGHVS, CDR2 FNYEAQ. For the CDR3, the DNA is TGTGCCAGCAGCTTAGACTTAAGCGGAGAGGTAAACAATGAGCAGTTCTTC. Encoded protein: CASSLDLSGEVNNEQFF.